This is a list of T cell receptor beta chains from one sample in a study of blood T cells in healthy people across ages. Via MiXCR, TCRdb re-called the 5' RACE reads, giving one row per CDR3 protein. The sample holds about 640,000 distinct CDR3 sequences, about 30% seen once. The sample was blood. These TCRs come from a woman aged 80 or over in good health. Each CDR3 is given with its conserved first and last residue. A D gene is named only where the DNA matches it firmly. Clone size is stated in some rows and not others, as once, few, many or a class when expanded.

j_call: TRBJ2-5; v_call: TRBV28; clone_size: -; d_call: -; cdr3_length: 14; cdr3_aa: CAGAYAGVRETQYF; cdr3_nt: TGTGCCGGAGCTTATGCAGGGGTGCGAGAGACCCAGTACTTC
j_call: TRBJ1-2; v_call: TRBV12-3/TRBV12-4; clone_size: -; d_call: -; cdr3_length: 16; cdr3_aa: CASSSPWREKSDGYTF; cdr3_nt: TGTGCCAGCAGCTCCCCATGGAGGGAGAAGTCGGATGGCTACACCTTC
j_call: TRBJ1-3; v_call: TRBV3-1; clone_size: few; d_call: -; cdr3_length: 16; cdr3_aa: CASSQDLWGFGNTIYF; cdr3_nt: TGTGCCAGCAGCCAAGATCTCTGGGGGTTCGGAAACACCATATATTTT
j_call: TRBJ2-7; v_call: TRBV12-3/TRBV12-4; clone_size: few; d_call: TRBD2; cdr3_length: 15; cdr3_aa: CASSTLAEVRGEQYF; cdr3_nt: TGTGCCAGCAGTACCCTAGCGGAGGTCCGCGGCGAGCAGTACTTC
j_call: TRBJ2-3; v_call: TRBV20-1; clone_size: many; d_call: -; cdr3_length: 14; cdr3_aa: CSARGRWDTDTQYF; cdr3_nt: TGCAGTGCTAGAGGCCGATGGGACACAGATACGCAGTATTTT
j_call: TRBJ2-1; v_call: TRBV5-1; clone_size: -; d_call: TRBD1; cdr3_length: 16; cdr3_aa: CASILAMGTANNEQFF; cdr3_nt: TGCGCCAGCATCTTGGCCATGGGGACAGCCAACAATGAGCAGTTCTTC
j_call: TRBJ2-4; v_call: TRBV20-1; clone_size: -; d_call: TRBD2; cdr3_length: 14; cdr3_aa: CSAGRDLAKNIQYF; cdr3_nt: TGCAGTGCGGGGAGGGATTTAGCCAAAAACATTCAGTACTTC
j_call: TRBJ1-2; v_call: TRBV1; clone_size: many; d_call: -; cdr3_length: 20; cdr3_aa: CTSSQDWDNYQNHLNYGYTF; cdr3_nt: TGCACCAGCAGCCAAGATTGGGACAACTACCAGAACCACCTTAACTATGGCTACACCTTC
j_call: TRBJ1-2; v_call: TRBV18; clone_size: many; d_call: -; cdr3_length: 15; cdr3_aa: CASSPGGREDYGYTF; cdr3_nt: TGTGCCAGCTCACCAGGGGGCAGGGAGGACTATGGCTACACCTTC
j_call: TRBJ1-1; v_call: TRBV18; clone_size: -; d_call: -; cdr3_length: 15; cdr3_aa: CASSTQGPPNTEAFF; cdr3_nt: TGTGCCAGCTCAACTCAGGGGCCTCCGAACACTGAAGCTTTCTTT
j_call: TRBJ2-5; v_call: TRBV7-9; clone_size: many; d_call: TRBD2; cdr3_length: 14; cdr3_aa: CASSLGGGAETQYF; cdr3_nt: TGTGCCAGCAGCTTAGGCGGGGGGGCAGAGACCCAGTACTTC
j_call: TRBJ2-1; v_call: TRBV11-2; clone_size: -; d_call: TRBD2; cdr3_length: 19; cdr3_aa: CASSLLGLAGVGSYNEQFF; cdr3_nt: TGTGCCAGCAGCCTCCTTGGGCTAGCGGGGGTAGGCTCCTACAATGAGCAGTTCTTC
j_call: TRBJ2-3; v_call: TRBV6-5; clone_size: -; d_call: -; cdr3_length: 14; cdr3_aa: CASSPLPSTDTQYF; cdr3_nt: TGTGCCAGCAGCCCCCTCCCTAGCACAGATACGCAGTATTTT
j_call: TRBJ1-5; v_call: TRBV5-5; clone_size: many; d_call: -; cdr3_length: 13; cdr3_aa: CASTDLRGEAQHF; cdr3_nt: TGTGCCAGCACCGACCTTCGGGGGGAAGCCCAGCATTTT
j_call: TRBJ1-2; v_call: TRBV5-1; clone_size: few; d_call: -; cdr3_length: 12; cdr3_aa: CASSRTLDGYTF; cdr3_nt: TGCGCCAGCAGCCGCACTTTGGATGGCTACACCTTC
j_call: TRBJ2-2; v_call: TRBV29-1; clone_size: -; d_call: -; cdr3_length: 13; cdr3_aa: CSGGDSNTGELFF; cdr3_nt: TGCAGTGGGGGAGATTCGAACACCGGGGAGCTGTTTTTT
j_call: TRBJ1-2; v_call: TRBV3-1; clone_size: few; d_call: -; cdr3_length: 14; cdr3_aa: CASSQPYGVLGYTF; cdr3_nt: TGTGCCAGCAGCCAACCTTACGGGGTTTTGGGCTACACCTTC
j_call: TRBJ2-7; v_call: TRBV12-3/TRBV12-4; clone_size: many; d_call: -; cdr3_length: 12; cdr3_aa: CASSLGRPGQYF; cdr3_nt: TGTGCCAGCAGTTTAGGGCGGCCGGGGCAGTACTTC
j_call: TRBJ2-5; v_call: TRBV10-3; clone_size: -; d_call: -; cdr3_length: 11; cdr3_aa: CAAGTGEEQYF; cdr3_nt: TGTGCCGCCGGCACGGGGGAAGAGCAGTACTTC
j_call: TRBJ2-1; v_call: TRBV5-1; clone_size: many; d_call: TRBD1; cdr3_length: 13; cdr3_aa: CASSWGQGVFLFF; cdr3_nt: TGCGCCAGCAGTTGGGGACAGGGGGTATTCTTGTTCTTC
j_call: TRBJ1-4; v_call: TRBV5-1; clone_size: few; d_call: -; cdr3_length: 16; cdr3_aa: CASSLRSPSTNEKLFF; cdr3_nt: TGCGCCAGCAGCTTGAGGTCTCCTTCAACTAATGAAAAACTGTTTTTT
j_call: TRBJ2-3; v_call: TRBV7-8; clone_size: once; d_call: -; cdr3_length: 13; cdr3_aa: CASSLNGPDTQYF; cdr3_nt: TGTGCCAGCAGCCTAAACGGCCCAGATACGCAGTATTTT
j_call: TRBJ2-7; v_call: TRBV5-1; clone_size: many; d_call: -; cdr3_length: 15; cdr3_aa: CASSLGWSGNNEQYF; cdr3_nt: TGCGCCAGCAGCTTGGGGTGGTCAGGTAATAATGAGCAGTACTTC
j_call: TRBJ2-1; v_call: TRBV3-1; clone_size: many; d_call: -; cdr3_length: 12; cdr3_aa: CASSQEVNEQFF; cdr3_nt: TGTGCCAGCAGCCAAGAGGTGAATGAGCAGTTCTTC
j_call: TRBJ2-7; v_call: TRBV5-6; clone_size: many; d_call: -; cdr3_length: 15; cdr3_aa: CASSTWGQSSYEQYF; cdr3_nt: TGTGCCAGCAGCACATGGGGTCAGAGCTCCTACGAGCAGTACTTC
j_call: TRBJ1-5; v_call: TRBV20-1; clone_size: -; d_call: -; cdr3_length: 15; cdr3_aa: CSASRSLESNQPQHF; cdr3_nt: TGCAGTGCTAGTCGTTCCCTCGAGAGCAATCAGCCCCAGCATTTT
j_call: TRBJ1-1; v_call: TRBV12-3/TRBV12-4; clone_size: many; d_call: -; cdr3_length: 15; cdr3_aa: CASSLRPGARTEAFF; cdr3_nt: TGTGCCAGCAGTTTACGTCCGGGGGCGCGCACTGAAGCTTTCTTT
j_call: TRBJ2-3; v_call: TRBV9; clone_size: many; d_call: -; cdr3_length: 15; cdr3_aa: CASSVAGLRTDTQYF; cdr3_nt: TGTGCCAGCAGCGTAGCGGGACTTCGCACAGATACGCAGTATTTT
j_call: TRBJ2-5; v_call: TRBV19; clone_size: few; d_call: -; cdr3_length: 12; cdr3_aa: CAITPGVETQYF; cdr3_nt: TGTGCCATTACCCCGGGAGTGGAGACCCAGTACTTC
j_call: TRBJ2-3; v_call: TRBV7-8; clone_size: -; d_call: -; cdr3_length: 13; cdr3_aa: CASRLDRTDTQYF; cdr3_nt: TGTGCCAGCAGGTTGGACCGCACAGATACGCAGTATTTT
j_call: TRBJ2-3; v_call: TRBV9; clone_size: many; d_call: -; cdr3_length: 12; cdr3_aa: CASSVASSPQYF; cdr3_nt: TGTGCCAGCAGCGTAGCCTCATCCCCGCAGTATTTT
j_call: TRBJ2-6; v_call: TRBV6-6; clone_size: -; d_call: -; cdr3_length: 17; cdr3_aa: CASRTGQGLSGANILTF; cdr3_nt: TGTGCCAGCAGGACCGGACAAGGGCTCTCTGGGGCCAACATCCTGACTTTC
j_call: TRBJ1-2; v_call: TRBV5-6; clone_size: many; d_call: -; cdr3_length: 14; cdr3_aa: CASSLPGDHYGYTF; cdr3_nt: TGTGCCAGCAGCTTGCCCGGGGACCACTATGGCTACACCTTC
j_call: TRBJ2-5; v_call: TRBV7-2; clone_size: many; d_call: -; cdr3_length: 13; cdr3_aa: CASSPGAQETQYF; cdr3_nt: TGTGCCAGCAGCCCCGGGGCGCAAGAGACCCAGTACTTC
j_call: TRBJ1-2; v_call: TRBV7-9; clone_size: -; d_call: TRBD1; cdr3_length: 15; cdr3_aa: CASSATGRPNYGYTF; cdr3_nt: TGTGCCAGCAGCGCGACAGGGAGGCCTAACTATGGCTACACCTTC
j_call: TRBJ1-2; v_call: TRBV20-1; clone_size: -; d_call: -; cdr3_length: 12; cdr3_aa: CSAMTQGSGYTF; cdr3_nt: TGCAGTGCTATGACCCAGGGGAGCGGCTACACCTTC
j_call: TRBJ2-3; v_call: TRBV20-1; clone_size: -; d_call: -; cdr3_length: 14; cdr3_aa: CSAEDGRSTDTQYF; cdr3_nt: TGCAGTGCCGAGGACGGCCGGTCCACAGATACGCAGTATTTT
j_call: TRBJ2-3; v_call: TRBV20-1; clone_size: once; d_call: -; cdr3_length: 15; cdr3_aa: CSARGPERGTDTQDF; cdr3_nt: TGCAGTGCTAGGGGACCCGAACGAGGCACAGATACGCAGGATTTT
j_call: TRBJ2-7; v_call: TRBV30; clone_size: many; d_call: -; cdr3_length: 15; cdr3_aa: CAWSPTGTWNGEQYF; cdr3_nt: TGTGCCTGGAGTCCTACCGGGACCTGGAATGGGGAGCAGTACTTC
j_call: TRBJ2-1; v_call: TRBV7-9; clone_size: many; d_call: TRBD2; cdr3_length: 17; cdr3_aa: CASSLASGLAGGDEQFF; cdr3_nt: TGTGCCAGCAGCTTAGCTTCAGGACTAGCGGGGGGCGATGAGCAGTTCTTC
j_call: TRBJ2-1; v_call: TRBV24-1; clone_size: many; d_call: TRBD2; cdr3_length: 16; cdr3_aa: CATSGRTSGSYNEQFF; cdr3_nt: TGTGCCACCAGTGGACGGACTAGCGGGAGCTACAATGAGCAGTTCTTC
j_call: TRBJ2-7; v_call: TRBV5-1; clone_size: -; d_call: TRBD1; cdr3_length: 14; cdr3_aa: CASSHGQGRNEQYF; cdr3_nt: TGCGCCAGCAGCCATGGACAGGGGAGGAACGAGCAGTACTTC
j_call: TRBJ1-2; v_call: TRBV6-5; clone_size: few; d_call: -; cdr3_length: 14; cdr3_aa: CASSTMDSSYGYTF; cdr3_nt: TGTGCCAGCAGTACAATGGATTCCAGCTATGGCTACACCTTC
j_call: TRBJ2-5; v_call: TRBV20-1; clone_size: many; d_call: TRBD2; cdr3_length: 15; cdr3_aa: CSATGGGGAEETQYF; cdr3_nt: TGCAGTGCCACCGGGGGCGGGGGGGCCGAAGAGACCCAGTACTTC
j_call: TRBJ1-4; v_call: TRBV7-2; clone_size: many; d_call: -; cdr3_length: 14; cdr3_aa: CASSPLGGSEKLFF; cdr3_nt: TGTGCCAGCAGCCCGCTGGGGGGGAGTGAAAAACTGTTTTTT
j_call: TRBJ1-4; v_call: TRBV7-2; clone_size: -; d_call: -; cdr3_length: 15; cdr3_aa: CASSDSGTTNEKLFF; cdr3_nt: TGTGCCAGCAGCGATTCAGGGACAACTAATGAAAAACTGTTTTTT
j_call: TRBJ1-5; v_call: TRBV2; clone_size: -; d_call: TRBD1; cdr3_length: 14; cdr3_aa: CASRFGQGDQPQHF; cdr3_nt: TGTGCCAGCAGGTTCGGGCAGGGGGATCAGCCCCAGCATTTT
j_call: TRBJ2-5; v_call: TRBV7-2; clone_size: -; d_call: TRBD2; cdr3_length: 14; cdr3_aa: CASSPQARGRTQYF; cdr3_nt: TGTGCCAGCAGCCCACAAGCGCGGGGGAGGACCCAGTACTTC
j_call: TRBJ1-2; v_call: TRBV4-3; clone_size: few; d_call: TRBD1; cdr3_length: 16; cdr3_aa: CASSQGGQGARDGYTF; cdr3_nt: TGCGCCAGCAGCCAAGGGGGACAGGGGGCACGGGATGGCTACACCTTC
j_call: TRBJ2-3; v_call: TRBV20-1; clone_size: many; d_call: -; cdr3_length: 14; cdr3_aa: CSASEPRSPDTQYF; cdr3_nt: TGCAGTGCTAGTGAGCCCCGGAGTCCAGATACGCAGTATTTT
j_call: TRBJ1-1; v_call: TRBV12-3/TRBV12-4; clone_size: -; d_call: -; cdr3_length: 16; cdr3_aa: CASSLGAGLSNTEAFF; cdr3_nt: TGTGCCAGCAGTTTAGGGGCAGGGTTATCGAACACTGAAGCTTTCTTT
j_call: TRBJ2-2; v_call: TRBV7-2; clone_size: many; d_call: TRBD1; cdr3_length: 15; cdr3_aa: CASSSTGSNTGELFF; cdr3_nt: TGTGCCAGCAGCTCGACAGGGTCGAACACCGGGGAGCTGTTTTTT
j_call: TRBJ2-5; v_call: TRBV5-5; clone_size: many; d_call: -; cdr3_length: 15; cdr3_aa: CASSPTQTAQETQYF; cdr3_nt: TGTGCCAGCAGCCCCACCCAGACAGCGCAAGAGACCCAGTACTTC